This T cell receptor beta chain was retrieved from a study of blood T cells in healthy people across ages. This clonotype has only a few counts. The J segment lost 1 base and the V segment lost 7 bases, leaving 1 base of the junction unmatched. The CDR3 spans 13 residues. A sample-barcoded 5' primer and a J-beta primer mix were used in a second PCR of about 7 to 12 cycles. TCRdb independently ran MiXCR on the 5' RACE reads; one entry per CDR3 protein. The table lists about 1.4 million distinct CDR3 sequences, roughly 64% of them singletons, with about 6.3% in the top ten. Sequenced input: blood. This sequence joins TRBV12-3 or TRBV12-4 and TRBJ2-1, with TRBD2 identical over 7 bases. This TCR derives from a man aged 18 to 30 in good health. DNA of the CDR3: TGTGCCAGCACCGGGGGGTCCTACAATGAGCAGTTCTTC. Translated, it gives CASTGGSYNEQFF.